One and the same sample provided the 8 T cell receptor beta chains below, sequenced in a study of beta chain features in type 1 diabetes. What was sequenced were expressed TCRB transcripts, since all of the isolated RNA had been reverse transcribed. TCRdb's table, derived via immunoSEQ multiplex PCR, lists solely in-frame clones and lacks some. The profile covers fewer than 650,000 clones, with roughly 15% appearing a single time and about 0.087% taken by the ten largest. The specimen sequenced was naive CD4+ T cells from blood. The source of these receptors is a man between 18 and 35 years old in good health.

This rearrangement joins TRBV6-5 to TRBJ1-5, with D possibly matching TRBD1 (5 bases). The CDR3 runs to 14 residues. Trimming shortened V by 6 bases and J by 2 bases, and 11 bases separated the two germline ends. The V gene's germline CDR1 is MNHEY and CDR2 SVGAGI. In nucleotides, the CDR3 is TGTGCCAGCAGCCGACAGAGGGGCAATCAGCCCCAGCATTTT. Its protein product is CASSRQRGNQPQHF.

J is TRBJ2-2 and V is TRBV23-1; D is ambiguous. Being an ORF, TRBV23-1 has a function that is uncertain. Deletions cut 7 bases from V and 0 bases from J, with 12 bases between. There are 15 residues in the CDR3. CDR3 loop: CASISGRSNTGELFF. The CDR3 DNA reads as TGCGCCAGCATCTCGGGCAGGTCGAACACCGGGGAGCTGTTTTTT.

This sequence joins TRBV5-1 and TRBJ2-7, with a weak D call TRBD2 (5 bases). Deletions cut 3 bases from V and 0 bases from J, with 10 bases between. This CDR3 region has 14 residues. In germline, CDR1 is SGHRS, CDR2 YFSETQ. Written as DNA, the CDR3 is TGCGCCAGCAGCTATCCCGAGGGCTCCTACGAGCAGTACTTC. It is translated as CASSYPEGSYEQYF.

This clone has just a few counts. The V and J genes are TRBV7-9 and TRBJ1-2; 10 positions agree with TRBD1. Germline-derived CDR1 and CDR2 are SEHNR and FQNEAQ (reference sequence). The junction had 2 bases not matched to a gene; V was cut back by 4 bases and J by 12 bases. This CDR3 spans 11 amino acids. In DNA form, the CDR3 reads TGTGCCAGCAGCTCGGGACAGGGGAACACCTTC. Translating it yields CASSSGQGNTF.

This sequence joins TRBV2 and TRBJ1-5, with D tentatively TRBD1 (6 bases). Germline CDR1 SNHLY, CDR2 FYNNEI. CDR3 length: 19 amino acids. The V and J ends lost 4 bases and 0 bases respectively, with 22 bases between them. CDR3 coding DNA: TGTGCCAGCAGTGTAGAGGGCTCGGGAGGGACATATAGCAATCAGCCCCAGCATTTT. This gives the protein CASSVEGSGGTYSNQPQHF.

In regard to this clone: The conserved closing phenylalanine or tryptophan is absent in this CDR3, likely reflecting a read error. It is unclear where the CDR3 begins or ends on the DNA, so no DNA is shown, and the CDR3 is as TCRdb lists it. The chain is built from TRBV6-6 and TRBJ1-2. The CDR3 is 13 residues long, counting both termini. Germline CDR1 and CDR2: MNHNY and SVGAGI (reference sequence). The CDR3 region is CASSLSGTEAIWI.

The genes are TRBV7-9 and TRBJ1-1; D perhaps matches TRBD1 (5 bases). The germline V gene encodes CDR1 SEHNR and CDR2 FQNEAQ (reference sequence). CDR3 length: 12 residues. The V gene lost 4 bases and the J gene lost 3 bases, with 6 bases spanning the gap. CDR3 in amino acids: CASSSQDTEAFF. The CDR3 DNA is TGTGCCAGCAGCTCACAGGACACTGAAGCTTTCTTT.

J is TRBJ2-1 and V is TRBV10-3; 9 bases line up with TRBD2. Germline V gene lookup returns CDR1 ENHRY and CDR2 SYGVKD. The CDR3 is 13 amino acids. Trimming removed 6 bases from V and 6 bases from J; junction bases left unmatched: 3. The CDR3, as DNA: TGTGCCATCAGATCGACTAGCGGCAATGAGCAGTTCTTC. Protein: CAIRSTSGNEQFF.